The following is a T cell receptor (beta chain) sequence with its context. The CDR3 is 13 amino acids. The V end lost 3 bases, the J end lost 5 bases, and 11 bases lay between the germline ends. Germline V gene lookup returns CDR1 LNHDA and CDR2 SQIVND (reference sequence). This sample is part of a study of CD8 T cells in Susac syndrome. RNA, at about 0.45 to 1 ug, was reverse transcribed with random hexamers. Using its own MiXCR run on the immunoSEQ multiplex PCR reads, TCRdb lists one record per CDR3 protein. The sample records fewer than 90,000 distinct CDR3 sequences, over 85% being singletons. Sample: CD8+ T cells from PBMCs. The V and J genes are TRBV19 and TRBJ2-7; no reliable D call. The origin of this receptor is a human donor with Susac syndrome. DNA of the CDR3: TGTGCCAGTAGTATGATCCTTACGGACGAGCAGTACTTC. Translated, it gives CASSMILTDEQYF.